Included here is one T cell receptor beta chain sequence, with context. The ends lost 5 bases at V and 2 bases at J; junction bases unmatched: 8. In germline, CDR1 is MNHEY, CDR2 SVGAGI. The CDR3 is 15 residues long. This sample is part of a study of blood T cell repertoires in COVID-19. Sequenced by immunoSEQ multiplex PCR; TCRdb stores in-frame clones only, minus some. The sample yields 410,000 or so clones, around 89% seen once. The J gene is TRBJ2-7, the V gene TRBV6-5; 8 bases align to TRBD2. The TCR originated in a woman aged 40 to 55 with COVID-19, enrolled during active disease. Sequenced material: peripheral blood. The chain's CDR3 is CASSPARGATYEQYF. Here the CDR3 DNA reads TGTGCCAGCAGTCCCGCGCGGGGGGCCACCTACGAGCAGTACTTC.